The rows below give T cell receptor beta chains drawn from one sample of a study of blood T cell repertoires in COVID-19. Sequencing used immunoSEQ multiplex PCR; TCRdb keeps in-frame clones, though not all of them. The data contain 160,000 or so clones, about 80% of them singletons. The sample taken for sequencing was peripheral blood. The receptors come from a human donor in a cohort sampled during active COVID-19. CDR3s include the opening cysteine and the closing phenylalanine or tryptophan. A D gene is named only where the DNA matches it firmly. Where a row states a size, it is once, few, many or the class of an expanded clone; other rows omit it.

TRBD1	NA	TRBV27	TRBJ2-3	CASRPGTGRTDTQYF
TRBD1	NA	TRBV10-3	TRBJ2-6	CAISESGTESGANVLTF
NA	NA	TRBV9	TRBJ1-1	CASSVNQGEAFF
NA	few	TRBV6-5	TRBJ1-1	CASSYRNTEAFF
TRBD1	NA	TRBV7-2	TRBJ1-2	CASSPRGRGHGYTF
NA	NA	TRBV4-1	TRBJ2-2	CASSQDRGGGELFF
TRBD2	NA	TRBV7-2	TRBJ2-7	CASSLGLEGQYF
NA	NA	TRBV7-9	TRBJ2-7	CASSLGAYEQYF
TRBD1	NA	TRBV6-1	TRBJ1-1	CASSASGTGEAVNTEAFF
NA	few	TRBV6-5	TRBJ2-7	CASRTSTGTSYEQYF
NA	NA	TRBV5-6	TRBJ2-7	CASRRVPDYSYEQYF
NA	NA	TRBV3-1/TRBV3-2	TRBJ2-5	CASSQEGGNSQETQYF
NA	NA	TRBV4-3	TRBJ2-1	CASGWERDEQFF
NA	NA	TRBV6-1	TRBJ2-5	CASSEWAGSTQETQYF
TRBD2	NA	TRBV6-5	TRBJ2-7	CASSSPGLGGYEQYF
NA	NA	TRBV28	TRBJ2-3	CASSPPSGTDTQYF
NA	NA	TRBV5-4	TRBJ2-7	CASSLRGNYEQYF
NA	NA	TRBV7-2	TRBJ1-6	CASSLEGASSYNSPLHF
NA	NA	TRBV29-1	TRBJ1-2	CSADRSPYGYTF
NA	NA	TRBV7-2	TRBJ2-7	CASNQDGGRSYEQYF
TRBD1	few	TRBV5-1	TRBJ2-7	CASKGQSAYEQYF
NA	NA	TRBV6-5	TRBJ1-5	CASSYSRTTNQPQHF
TRBD1	NA	TRBV23-1	TRBJ2-7	CASSHRDRTQGGSYEQYF
TRBD2	NA	TRBV3-1/TRBV3-2	TRBJ2-1	CASSQDRERGDEQFF
TRBD2	NA	TRBV7-2	TRBJ2-7	CASSLGAGVSPYEQYF
TRBD1	NA	TRBV27	TRBJ1-5	CASSQYLTSTGGDQPQHF
NA	NA	TRBV7-8	TRBJ2-3	CASSSPYYRVGGTDTQYF
TRBD2	NA	TRBV19	TRBJ2-7	CASSMEGGSPYEQYF
NA	NA	TRBV29-1	TRBJ2-7	CSAKQATHEQYF
TRBD1	few	TRBV24-1	TRBJ2-7	CATDRGLDEQYF
NA	NA	TRBV2	TRBJ1-6	CASSVGQLGANSPLHF
NA	once	TRBV4-1	TRBJ2-5	CASSQDLSGWTQYF
NA	NA	TRBV27	TRBJ2-7	CASRRATSEQYF
TRBD1	NA	TRBV4-1	TRBJ1-1	CASSPGQGAGTEAFF
TRBD1	NA	TRBV28	TRBJ1-6	CASSFTGTGRPPLHF
NA	few	TRBV9	TRBJ1-6	CASSAGQNNSPLHF
NA	many	TRBV5-4	TRBJ2-7	CASSLSGSSYEQYF
TRBD1	NA	TRBV5-6	TRBJ2-1	CASKSYFRQGATNEQFF
NA	NA	TRBV5-1	TRBJ2-4	CASSFEIGVGNIQYF
NA	NA	TRBV29-1	TRBJ1-1	CSVEGRQRNTEAFF
NA	once	TRBV27	TRBJ1-6	CASSLALSSYNSPLHF
NA	NA	TRBV15	TRBJ1-1	CATHDPGSYPNTEAFF
NA	NA	TRBV29-1	TRBJ2-6	CSVDSSGANVLTF
NA	NA	TRBV24-1	TRBJ2-3	CATSDLGGGTDTQYF
TRBD1	NA	TRBV9	TRBJ2-7	CASSIYPGQGIYEQYF